This TCR beta chain was sequenced during a study of T cells in Graves' hyperthyroidism and ophthalmopathy. As for the study in general: The blood sample was taken at first diagnosis, before treatment began.

This clonotype was recorded a few times. The study left out patients who had uncontrolled infection, other autoimmune disease, pregnancy or lactation. Clinical symptoms, serum thyroxine, TRAb, thyroid ultrasound and orbital computed tomography established diagnosis. From RNA transcripts, TCR beta CDR3 regions were amplified. HTBI primers were the set used in a first-round RT-PCR of the TCR CDR3. TCRdb processed the multiplex PCR reads anew with MiXCR; each CDR3 protein has one entry. The sample shows over 400,000 distinct CDR3 sequences, around a fifth of them seen only once. This CDR3 has 16 amino acids. V was shortened by 8 bases and J by 4 bases, with 20 bases between the two germline ends. CDR1 and CDR2 from the germline V gene are MNHNS and SASEGT.

The rearrangement joins TRBV6-1 to TRBJ2-2; maybe TRBD1 (6 bases). The clonotype comes from a woman in her seventies with Graves' ophthalmopathy. The source material was blood. CDR3 residues: CASSGHQRGGTGELFF. As DNA, the CDR3 is TGTGCCAGCTCGGGACACCAAAGGGGCGGCACCGGGGAGCTGTTTTTT.